This T cell receptor beta chain was recovered during a study of T cell changes during pregnancy in multiple sclerosis. V lost 2 bases, J lost 0 bases, and 10 bases lay in between. This CDR3 is built from 16 residues. CDR1 and CDR2 (germline): MNHNY, SVGAGI (reference sequence). This table comes from immunoSEQ multiplex PCR, and its TCRdb copy is limited to in-frame clones, with some not included. Altogether 70,000 or so clones are present, around 90% being singletons, with the ten largest covering just under 0.3%. The chain couples TRBV6-6 to TRBJ2-2; the D is unclear. Specimen: CD4+ T cells from peripheral blood mononuclear cells, collected after pregnancy. This receptor was identified in a female donor with multiple sclerosis, enrolled in a pregnancy study. The CDR3 DNA reads TGTGCCAGCAGTTACCAGAAAGGAGCGAACACCGGGGAGCTGTTTTTT. This encodes CASSYQKGANTGELFF.